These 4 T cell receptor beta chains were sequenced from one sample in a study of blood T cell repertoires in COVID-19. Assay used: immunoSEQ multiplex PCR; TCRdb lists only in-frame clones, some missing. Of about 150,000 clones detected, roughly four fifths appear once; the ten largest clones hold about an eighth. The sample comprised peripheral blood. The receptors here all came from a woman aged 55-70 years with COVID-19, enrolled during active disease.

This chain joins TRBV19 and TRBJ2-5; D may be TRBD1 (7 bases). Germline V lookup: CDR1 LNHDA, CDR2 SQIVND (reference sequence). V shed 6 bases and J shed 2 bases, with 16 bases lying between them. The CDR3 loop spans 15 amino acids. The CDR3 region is CASRLGGGPQETQYF. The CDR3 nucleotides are TGTGCCAGTAGGCTAGGAGGGGGCCCACAAGAGACCCAGTACTTC.

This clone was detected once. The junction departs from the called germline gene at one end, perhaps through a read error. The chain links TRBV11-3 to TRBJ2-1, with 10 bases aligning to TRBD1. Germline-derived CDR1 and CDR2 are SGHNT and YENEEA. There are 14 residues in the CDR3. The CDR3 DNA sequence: TGTGCCAGCAGCTTAGACCGTGCGGGGACAGGGGCAGTCTTC. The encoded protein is CASSLDRAGTGAVF.

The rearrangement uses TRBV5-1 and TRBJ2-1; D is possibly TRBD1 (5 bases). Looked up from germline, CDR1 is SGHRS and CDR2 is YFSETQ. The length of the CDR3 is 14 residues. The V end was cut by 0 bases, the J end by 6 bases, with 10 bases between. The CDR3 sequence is CASSLVTQGNEQFF. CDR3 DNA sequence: TGCGCCAGCAGCTTGGTTACCCAGGGCAATGAGCAGTTCTTC.

CDR3 loop: CASSSPNGPRGIYEQYF. CDR3 sequence (DNA): TGTGCCAGCAGTTCACCCAACGGCCCCAGGGGCATCTACGAGCAGTACTTC. This chain links TRBV27 with TRBJ2-7; possible D gene TRBD1, 6 bases. The germline V gene encodes CDR1 MNHEY and CDR2 SMNVEV (reference sequence). The CDR3 sequence is 17 residues long. V was pared by 4 bases and J by 3 bases, with 22 bases between.